This T cell receptor beta chain was profiled in a study of STAT3 mutations in large granular lymphocyte leukemia. Study-wide results and limits: At least one immunodominant TCR beta clonotype appeared in every T-cell large granular lymphocyte leukemia patient. In several patients, dominant TCR clone burden exceeded STAT3 mutant burden.

Germline assignment: CDR1 SEHNR and CDR2 FQNEAQ (reference sequence). V was clipped by 2 bases and J by 7 bases, with 6 bases between them. CDR3 length equals 13 residues. To note about this clone: Its target is not known.

The assay was immunoSEQ multiplex PCR, and TCRdb's table has in-frame clones only and misses some. The sample holds 40,000 to 50,000 clones; about 81% are singletons and the top ten take around 0.39%. This TCR came from a human donor with T large granular lymphocyte leukemia. Some clones in this sample may be carry-over from other donors' samples. The rearrangement joins TRBV7-9 to TRBJ1-6; D is undetermined. The sample comprised PBMCs. This CDR3 is CASSLLLNSPLHF. DNA of the CDR3: TGTGCCAGCAGCTTATTACTCAATTCACCCCTCCACTTT.